This is a list of T cell receptor beta chains from one sample in a study of long-term antiretroviral therapy in people with HIV. Profiling relied on immunoSEQ multiplex PCR, and the TCRdb table lists in-frame clones only, not all of them. The table includes approximately 26,000 clones, 84% detected once. Material: unsorted PBMCs, obtained 0.4 years after starting antiretroviral therapy. The receptors were sampled from a man younger than 30 with HIV. Each CDR3 is given with its conserved first and last residue. A D gene is named only where the DNA matches it firmly. The size field is filled for only some rows; it gives once, few, many or a size class.

j_call: TRBJ2-1
v_call: TRBV27
clone_size: .
d_call: TRBD2
cdr3_aa: CASSLSGGPLDNEQFF
cdr3_nt: TGTGCCAGCAGTTTATCGGGAGGGCCCCTAGACAATGAGCAGTTCTTC

j_call: TRBJ1-2
v_call: TRBV6-5
clone_size: few
d_call: TRBD1
cdr3_aa: CASSYTLTGNDGYTF
cdr3_nt: TGTGCCAGCAGTTACACACTGACAGGGAACGATGGCTACACCTTC

j_call: TRBJ1-1
v_call: TRBV11-2
clone_size: .
d_call: .
cdr3_aa: CASSLARVNTEAFF
cdr3_nt: TGTGCCAGCAGCTTAGCTAGGGTGAACACTGAAGCTTTCTTT

j_call: TRBJ2-2
v_call: TRBV9
clone_size: .
d_call: TRBD1
cdr3_aa: CASSVTQWTGTNTGELFF
cdr3_nt: TGTGCCAGCAGCGTAACCCAATGGACAGGGACGAACACCGGGGAGCTGTTTTTT

j_call: TRBJ2-7
v_call: TRBV27
clone_size: few
d_call: .
cdr3_aa: CASSYGGYEQYF
cdr3_nt: TGTGCCAGCAGCTATGGCGGCTACGAGCAGTACTTC

j_call: TRBJ1-1
v_call: TRBV7-6
clone_size: .
d_call: .
cdr3_aa: CASSLVLGEAFF
cdr3_nt: TGTGCCAGCAGCTTAGTACTCGGTGAAGCTTTCTTT

j_call: TRBJ2-1
v_call: TRBV18
clone_size: .
d_call: .
cdr3_aa: CASSPWKGGMDNEQFF
cdr3_nt: TGTGCCAGCTCACCATGGAAGGGGGGGATGGACAATGAGCAGTTCTTC

j_call: TRBJ2-2
v_call: TRBV27
clone_size: .
d_call: .
cdr3_aa: CASSLYGGELFF
cdr3_nt: TGTGCCAGCAGTTTATATGGCGGGGAGCTGTTTTTT

j_call: TRBJ1-2
v_call: TRBV5-6
clone_size: .
d_call: TRBD1
cdr3_aa: CASSRTFTGTGLGGYTF
cdr3_nt: TGTGCCAGCAGCCGGACGTTCACCGGGACAGGCCTTGGGGGCTACACCTTC

j_call: TRBJ2-7
v_call: TRBV5-1
clone_size: few
d_call: .
cdr3_aa: CASKGGADYEQYF
cdr3_nt: TGCGCCAGCAAGGGGGGGGCCGACTACGAGCAGTACTTC

j_call: TRBJ2-1
v_call: TRBV13
clone_size: .
d_call: TRBD2
cdr3_aa: CASSRSGRTDEQFF
cdr3_nt: TGTGCCAGCAGCCGTAGCGGGAGGACCGATGAGCAGTTCTTC

j_call: TRBJ1-2
v_call: TRBV14
clone_size: .
d_call: .
cdr3_aa: CASSPSIVAGGGYTF
cdr3_nt: TGTGCCAGCAGCCCCTCAATCGTAGCCGGGGGTGGCTACACCTTC

j_call: TRBJ2-3
v_call: TRBV9
clone_size: .
d_call: TRBD1
cdr3_aa: CASSIEGQVITDTQYF
cdr3_nt: TGTGCCAGCAGCATAGAAGGACAGGTGATCACAGATACGCAGTATTTT

j_call: TRBJ2-7
v_call: TRBV9
clone_size: .
d_call: .
cdr3_aa: CASSVEQDYEQYF
cdr3_nt: TGTGCCAGCAGCGTAGAACAGGACTACGAGCAGTACTTC

j_call: TRBJ1-5
v_call: TRBV2
clone_size: .
d_call: TRBD1
cdr3_aa: CASRESQTGIQPQHF
cdr3_nt: TGTGCCAGCAGGGAATCCCAGACAGGGATACAGCCCCAGCATTTT

j_call: TRBJ1-6
v_call: TRBV25-1
clone_size: .
d_call: .
cdr3_aa: CASEWSYNSPLHF
cdr3_nt: TGTGCCAGCGAATGGTCCTATAATTCACCCCTCCACTTT

j_call: TRBJ2-4
v_call: TRBV6-6
clone_size: .
d_call: .
cdr3_aa: CASSYSGGNIQYF
cdr3_nt: TGTGCCAGCAGTTACTCGGGGGGAAACATTCAGTACTTC

j_call: TRBJ1-1
v_call: TRBV5-4
clone_size: once
d_call: .
cdr3_aa: CASSFTTNTEAFF
cdr3_nt: TGTGCCAGCAGCTTCACTACGAACACTGAAGCTTTCTTT

j_call: TRBJ1-1
v_call: TRBV19
clone_size: .
d_call: TRBD1
cdr3_aa: CASSAETGKNTEAFF
cdr3_nt: TGTGCCAGTAGTGCCGAGACAGGGAAGAACACTGAAGCTTTCTTT

j_call: TRBJ2-3
v_call: TRBV5-4
clone_size: .
d_call: .
cdr3_aa: CASSFGPDTQYF
cdr3_nt: TGTGCCAGCAGCTTCGGACCAGATACGCAGTATTTT

j_call: TRBJ2-5
v_call: TRBV9
clone_size: .
d_call: .
cdr3_aa: CASSPAGFQETQYF
cdr3_nt: TGTGCCAGCAGCCCCGCCGGGTTCCAAGAGACCCAGTACTTC

j_call: TRBJ2-4
v_call: TRBV2
clone_size: .
d_call: TRBD1
cdr3_aa: CARAEGQGNIQYF
cdr3_nt: TGTGCCAGGGCAGAGGGACAGGGGAACATTCAGTACTTC

j_call: TRBJ1-4
v_call: TRBV6-1
clone_size: .
d_call: TRBD1
cdr3_aa: CASSEGTGLEKLFF
cdr3_nt: TGTGCCAGCAGTGAAGGGACAGGGTTAGAAAAACTGTTTTTT

j_call: TRBJ1-5
v_call: TRBV7-9
clone_size: .
d_call: .
cdr3_aa: CASSGRGEGNQPQHF
cdr3_nt: TGTGCCAGCAGCGGACGGGGGGAAGGCAATCAGCCCCAGCATTTT

j_call: TRBJ1-1
v_call: TRBV4-3
clone_size: .
d_call: .
cdr3_aa: CASSRGGAEAFF
cdr3_nt: TGCGCCAGCAGCCGGGGGGGCGCTGAAGCTTTCTTT

j_call: TRBJ2-7
v_call: TRBV5-4
clone_size: once
d_call: TRBD1
cdr3_aa: CASSLGTGAYEQYF
cdr3_nt: TGTGCCAGCAGCTTGGGGACAGGGGCCTACGAGCAGTACTTC

j_call: TRBJ2-7
v_call: TRBV25-1
clone_size: few
d_call: TRBD1
cdr3_aa: CASSEIRDSYEQYF
cdr3_nt: TGTGCCAGCAGTGAGATCAGGGACAGCTACGAGCAGTACTTC

j_call: TRBJ2-1
v_call: TRBV5-4
clone_size: .
d_call: TRBD2
cdr3_aa: CASSLEASGYNEQFF
cdr3_nt: TGTGCCAGCAGCTTGGAGGCTAGCGGCTACAATGAGCAGTTCTTC

j_call: TRBJ2-7
v_call: TRBV10-2
clone_size: .
d_call: .
cdr3_aa: CASSEGQPYEQYF
cdr3_nt: TGCGCCAGCAGTGAAGGACAACCCTACGAGCAGTACTTC

j_call: TRBJ2-5
v_call: TRBV5-1
clone_size: .
d_call: TRBD1
cdr3_aa: CASSSRQGETQYF
cdr3_nt: TGCGCCAGCAGCTCCCGACAGGGTGAGACCCAGTACTTC

j_call: TRBJ1-4
v_call: TRBV13
clone_size: .
d_call: .
cdr3_aa: CASSRHRGTNEKLFF
cdr3_nt: TGTGCCAGCAGCCGACACCGGGGAACTAATGAAAAACTGTTTTTT

j_call: TRBJ1-4
v_call: TRBV5-5
clone_size: .
d_call: TRBD1
cdr3_aa: CASSSGTGSTNEKLFF
cdr3_nt: TGTGCCAGCAGCTCTGGGACAGGGAGCACTAATGAAAAACTGTTTTTT

j_call: TRBJ1-5
v_call: TRBV6-1
clone_size: .
d_call: .
cdr3_aa: CASSEGRNQPQHF
cdr3_nt: TGTGCCAGCAGTGAAGGGAGAAATCAGCCCCAGCATTTT